This T cell receptor (beta chain) was sequenced in a study of blood T cells in healthy people across ages. Study at large: With template switching, about one barcoded beta molecule was captured per two T cells. Study conclusions and caveats: Leaving the PBMCs unsorted stopped any conclusive comparison of naive versus antigen-experienced cells.

Together with a sample-barcoded 5' primer, a J-beta primer mix was included in a second PCR lasting about 7 to 11 cycles. Tags on each cDNA molecule came from a template-switch adaptor with 12 random nucleotides. Using its own MiXCR run on the 5' RACE reads, TCRdb lists one record per CDR3 protein. The sample contains about a million distinct CDR3 sequences, roughly 51% of which appear only once. This clonotype has more than one count but fewer than ten. The antigen remains unidentified. This TCR came from a woman aged 55-75 years in good health. Sequencing was carried out using blood.

The CDR3 coding sequence is TGTGCCAGCAGTTCATCAGGGAGAACTAATGAAAAACTGTTTTTT. This translates into CASSSSGRTNEKLFF. The chain employs TRBV12-3 or TRBV12-4 and TRBJ1-4; D perhaps matches TRBD1 (5 bases). V was shortened by 4 bases and J by 1 base, with 10 bases between the two germline ends. The CDR3 totals 15 residues.